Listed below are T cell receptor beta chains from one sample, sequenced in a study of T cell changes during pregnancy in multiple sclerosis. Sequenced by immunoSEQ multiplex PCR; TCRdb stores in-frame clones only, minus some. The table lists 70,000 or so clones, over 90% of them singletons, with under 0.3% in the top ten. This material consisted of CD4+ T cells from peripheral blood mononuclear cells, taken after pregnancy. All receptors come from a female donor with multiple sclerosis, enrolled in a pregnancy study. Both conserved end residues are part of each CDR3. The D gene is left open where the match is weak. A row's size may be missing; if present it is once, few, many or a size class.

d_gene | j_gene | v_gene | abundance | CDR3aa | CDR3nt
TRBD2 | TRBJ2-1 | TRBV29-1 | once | CSVVPRLAGGGSYNEQFF | TGCAGCGTTGTGCCTAGACTAGCGGGAGGGGGGAGCTACAATGAGCAGTTCTTC
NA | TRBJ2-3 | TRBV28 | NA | CASSLRALTDTQYF | TGTGCCAGCAGTCTCAGGGCACTCACAGATACGCAGTATTTT
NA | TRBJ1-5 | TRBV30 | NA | CAWRYGGGSNQPQHF | TGTGCCTGGAGGTATGGGGGGGGAAGCAATCAGCCCCAGCATTTT
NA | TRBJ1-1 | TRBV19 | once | CASSIWRQSNTEAFF | TGTGCCAGTAGTATATGGCGACAGTCGAACACTGAAGCTTTCTTT
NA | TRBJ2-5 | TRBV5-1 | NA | CASSLQGLGAETQYF | TGCGCCAGCAGCTTACAGGGCTTGGGGGCAGAGACCCAGTACTTC
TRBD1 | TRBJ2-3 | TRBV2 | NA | CASGPGQGPVTDTQYF | TGTGCCAGCGGGCCGGGACAGGGGCCGGTCACAGATACGCAGTATTTT
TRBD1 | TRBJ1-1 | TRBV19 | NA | CASSIPGQDTEAFF | TGTGCCAGTAGTATACCGGGACAGGACACTGAAGCTTTCTTT
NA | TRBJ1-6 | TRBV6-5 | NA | CASRTGSSYNSPLHF | TGTGCCAGCAGAACAGGGAGCTCCTATAATTCACCCCTCCACTTT
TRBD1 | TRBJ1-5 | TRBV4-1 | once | CASRLTWTGGDQPQHF | TGCGCCAGCAGGTTAACCTGGACAGGGGGCGATCAGCCCCAGCATTTT
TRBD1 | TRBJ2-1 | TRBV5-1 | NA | CASSLDRGDFDEQFF | TGCGCCAGCAGCCTGGACAGGGGAGATTTCGATGAGCAGTTCTTC
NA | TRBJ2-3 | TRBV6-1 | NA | CASSEMASTDTQYF | TGTGCCAGCAGTGAAATGGCAAGCACAGATACGCAGTATTTT
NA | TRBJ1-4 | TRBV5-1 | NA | CASSFLPGYTEKLFF | TGCGCCAGCAGCTTCCTTCCAGGGTATACCGAAAAACTGTTTTTT
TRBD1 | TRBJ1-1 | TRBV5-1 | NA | CASSLQGADTEAFF | TGCGCCAGCAGCCTACAGGGGGCTGACACTGAAGCTTTCTTT
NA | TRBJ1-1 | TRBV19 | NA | CASSIAGGPGKAFF | TGTGCCAGTAGTATAGCAGGAGGACCCGGGAAGGCTTTCTTT
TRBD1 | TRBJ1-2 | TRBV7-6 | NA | CASSPTGAYGYTF | TGTGCCAGCAGCCCGACAGGGGCCTATGGCTACACCTTC
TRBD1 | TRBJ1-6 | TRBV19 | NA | CASSIPGQGRIQLHF | TGTGCCAGTAGTATCCCCGGACAGGGGAGGATTCAGCTCCACTTT
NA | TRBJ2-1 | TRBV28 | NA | CASSLPITLADNNEQFF | TGTGCCAGCAGTTTACCAATTACCTTAGCGGATAACAATGAGCAGTTCTTC
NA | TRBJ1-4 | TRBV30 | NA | CAWSRSPGGSEKLFF | TGTGCCTGGAGTCGATCACCGGGGGGCTCTGAAAAACTGTTTTTT
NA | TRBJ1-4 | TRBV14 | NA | CASSQQPGEKLFF | TGTGCCAGCAGCCAACAGCCGGGAGAAAAACTGTTTTTT
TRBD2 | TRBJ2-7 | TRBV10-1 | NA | CASSASGAYEQYF | TGCGCCAGCAGTGCTAGCGGGGCCTACGAGCAGTACTTC
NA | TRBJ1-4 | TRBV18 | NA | CASSDLPAEANEKLFF | TGTGCCAGCTCAGACCTTCCTGCGGAAGCTAATGAAAAACTGTTTTTT
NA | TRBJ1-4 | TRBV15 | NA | CATSRDNTRGVEKLFF | TGTGCCACCAGCAGAGATAATACCAGGGGAGTTGAAAAACTGTTTTTT
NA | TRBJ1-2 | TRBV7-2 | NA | CASSLGGLYGYTF | TGTGCCAGCAGCTTAGGGGGGCTCTATGGCTACACCTTC
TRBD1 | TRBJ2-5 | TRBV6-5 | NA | CASSSPRGRETQYF | TGTGCCAGCAGTTCGCCAAGGGGGCGTGAGACCCAGTACTTC
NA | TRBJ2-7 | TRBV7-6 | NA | CASSLQDSGIEQYF | TGTGCCAGCAGCTTACAGGACAGCGGCATCGAGCAGTACTTC
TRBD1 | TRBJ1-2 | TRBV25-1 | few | CASSGTGVGGYTF | TGTGCCAGCAGTGGGACAGGGGTTGGGGGCTACACCTTC
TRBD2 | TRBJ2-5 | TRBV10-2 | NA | CASRGLAQQETQYF | TGCGCCAGCAGAGGACTAGCGCAACAAGAGACCCAGTACTTC
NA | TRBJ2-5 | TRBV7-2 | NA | CASSRRLGEETQYF | TGTGCCAGCAGCCGCCGACTAGGGGAAGAGACCCAGTACTTC
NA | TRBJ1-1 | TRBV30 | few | CAWSEIPSGTEAFF | TGTGCCTGGAGCGAGATACCTTCGGGCACTGAAGCTTTCTTT
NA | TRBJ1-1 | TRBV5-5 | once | CASSLALGAHTEAFF | TGTGCCAGCAGCTTGGCATTGGGGGCGCATACTGAAGCTTTCTTT
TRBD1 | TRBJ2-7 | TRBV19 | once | CASSRDRDYEQYF | TGTGCCAGTAGTCGGGACAGGGACTACGAGCAGTACTTC
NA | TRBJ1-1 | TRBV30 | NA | CAAATNTEAFF | TGTGCCGCGGCCACGAACACTGAAGCTTTCTTT
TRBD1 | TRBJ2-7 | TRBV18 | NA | CASSQDRGYEQYF | TGTGCCAGCTCGCAGGACAGGGGCTACGAGCAGTACTTC
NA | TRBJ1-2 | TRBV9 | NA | CASSVEAGAAGYTF | TGTGCCAGCAGCGTAGAGGCAGGGGCGGCTGGCTACACCTTC
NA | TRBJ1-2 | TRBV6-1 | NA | CASMRAAMLNYGYTF | TGTGCCAGCATGAGGGCCGCGATGTTAAACTATGGCTACACCTTC
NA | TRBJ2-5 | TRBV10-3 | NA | CAISESTGQETQYF | TGTGCCATCAGTGAGTCTACAGGACAAGAGACCCAGTACTTC
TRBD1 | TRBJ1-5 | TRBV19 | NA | CASSPGTGGFSNQPQHF | TGTGCCAGTAGTCCAGGGACAGGGGGGTTTAGCAATCAGCCCCAGCATTTT
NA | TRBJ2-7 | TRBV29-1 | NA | CSVGQSYEQYF | TGCAGCGTTGGACAGTCCTACGAGCAGTACTTC
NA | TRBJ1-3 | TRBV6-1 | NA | CASTAGSLSGNTIYF | TGTGCCAGCACGGCAGGGTCTCTTAGTGGAAACACCATATATTTT
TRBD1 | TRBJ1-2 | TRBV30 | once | CAHTGGWGDYGYTF | TGTGCCCATACAGGGGGCTGGGGGGACTATGGCTACACCTTC
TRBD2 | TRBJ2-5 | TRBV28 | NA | CASKEGGRRQETQYF | TGTGCCAGTAAGGAGGGCGGGAGAAGACAGGAGACCCAGTACTTC
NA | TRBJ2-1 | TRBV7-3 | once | CASSSPGGYNEQFF | TGTGCCAGCAGCTCCCCCGGCGGCTACAATGAGCAGTTCTTC
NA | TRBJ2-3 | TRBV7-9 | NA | CASSPGGFDTQYF | TGTGCCAGCAGCCCTGGAGGGTTCGATACGCAGTATTTT